The source of this TCR beta chain is a study of cytomegalovirus exposure and HLA in healthy donors. Healthy people donating bone marrow made up the donors. This CDR3 contains 14 residues. V lost 3 bases and J lost 8; bases outside the gene matches: 8. From germline, CDR1 is SGHTA and CDR2 FQGNSA. This clone was seen only a few times. Its specificity is unknown. Study outcomes and limitations: Segments of the TCR beta V type were, in most cases, productive about 90% or about 30% of the time in an earlier analysis. Later analysis placed DRB1 highest and HLA-C lowest in TCR association rates, which differed by HLA locus. The presence/absence work took it that sequencing depth was about the same across donors.

60 Vbeta and 13 Jbeta primers were used in PCR. TCRdb's table, derived via immunoSEQ multiplex PCR, lists solely in-frame clones and lacks some. The sample consists of under 200,000 clones, 12% of them appearing once. The chain is built from TRBV7-2 and TRBJ1-2; 8 bases are a match to TRBD1. The sample comprised PBMCs. This TCR was sampled from a man aged 50 to 59 in good health and CMV-seropositive. In nucleotides, the CDR3 is TGTGCCAGCAGCTTGACAGGGGACTGGGGGGGCTACACCTTC. Protein product: CASSLTGDWGGYTF.